The clone carrying this T cell receptor (beta chain) was counted at least ten times. Its antigen is still unknown. This sample was included in a study of T cells in Graves' hyperthyroidism and ophthalmopathy. TCR beta CDR3 region amplification was performed from RNA transcripts. The HTBI primer set was used in a first-round RT-PCR of the TCR CDR3. In TCRdb, the multiplex PCR reads were re-called with MiXCR into one record per CDR3 protein. The sample contains 350,000 to 400,000 distinct CDR3 sequences, under 15% of which appear only once. Per germline, CDR1 DFQATT and CDR2 SNEGSKA (reference sequence). V trimming: 3 bases; J trimming: 7 bases; junction bases outside the gene matches: 7. The CDR3 extends over 14 amino acids. Study-level results: Through a model of 13 V-J features, ophthalmopathy was separated from stable hyperthyroidism.

Patients were excluded for uncontrolled infection, other autoimmune disease, pregnancy or lactation. Diagnosing involved the use of clinical symptoms, serum thyroxine and TRAb, thyroid ultrasound and orbital computed tomography. The receptor was isolated from a woman aged 25 to 39 with Graves' hyperthyroidism. Sequencing was done on a sample of blood. The V and J genes are TRBV20-1 and TRBJ2-2, with TRBD2 matching over 8 bases. The chain's CDR3 is CSASAGRVGGELFF. The CDR3 nucleotides read TGCAGTGCTAGTGCCGGGAGGGTTGGCGGGGAGCTGTTTTTT.